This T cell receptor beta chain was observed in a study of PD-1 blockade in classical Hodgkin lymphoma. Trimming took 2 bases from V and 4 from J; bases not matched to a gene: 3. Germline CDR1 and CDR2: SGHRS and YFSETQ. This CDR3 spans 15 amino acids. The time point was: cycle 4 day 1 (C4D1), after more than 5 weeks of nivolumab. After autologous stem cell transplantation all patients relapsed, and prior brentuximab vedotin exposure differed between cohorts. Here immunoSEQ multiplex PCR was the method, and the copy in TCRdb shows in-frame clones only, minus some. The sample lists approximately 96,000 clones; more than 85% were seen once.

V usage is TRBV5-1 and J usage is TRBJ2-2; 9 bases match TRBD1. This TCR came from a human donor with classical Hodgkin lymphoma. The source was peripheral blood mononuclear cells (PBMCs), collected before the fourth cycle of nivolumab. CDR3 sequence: CASSFRDRATGELFF. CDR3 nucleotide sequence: TGCGCCAGCAGCTTCCGGGACAGGGCCACCGGGGAGCTGTTTTTT.